The 32 T cell receptor beta chains below come from one sample, sequenced in a study of blood T cells in healthy people across ages. A sample-barcoded 5' primer and a J-beta primer mix were used in a second PCR of roughly 6 to 11 cycles. TCRdb redid the calling of the 5' RACE reads with MiXCR, one entry per CDR3 protein. The data show about 1.4 million distinct CDR3 sequences, approximately 59% seen once. The specimen sequenced was blood. The receptors stem from a man younger than 30 in good health.

The rearrangement links TRBV12-3 or TRBV12-4 to TRBJ1-1; D is uncertain. Trimming pared 5 bases from V and 4 bases from J, leaving 14 bases between. The CDR3 runs to 14 residues. CDR3 coding DNA: TGTGCCAGCAGTGCCGCACGCGCCCTCACTGAAGCTTTCTTT. Protein product: CASSAARALTEAFF.

The chain has TRBV18 and TRBJ2-3; tentatively, D is TRBD2 (5 bases). Trimming shortened V by 6 bases and J by 6 bases, and 16 bases separated the two germline ends. Looked up from germline, CDR1 is KGHSH and CDR2 is LQKENI. This CDR3 contains 14 residues. The CDR3 DNA is TGTGCCAGCTCTCCTATGGGAGTAAAGGATACGCAGTATTTT. Its protein product is CASSPMGVKDTQYF.

For this clonotype: This may arise from a read error, as a much more abundant clone is one base away. This CDR3 is missing its conserved last phenylalanine or tryptophan, likely due to a read error. This chain uses TRBV3-1 with TRBJ2-6; D is ambiguous. V dropped 8 bases and J dropped 0 bases, with 2 bases sitting between them. The germline V gene encodes CDR1 LGHDT and CDR2 YNNKEL (reference sequence). CDR3 length: 12 amino acids. The CDR3 DNA is TGTGCCAGCCGCTCTGGGGCCAACGTCCTGACTTTA. Protein: CASRSGANVLTL.

This clonotype was found once. The chain joins TRBV9 to TRBJ2-4; maybe TRBD2 (6 bases). This CDR3 comprises 14 residues. The ends were cut back, 3 bases at V and 1 base at J, with 8 bases in the middle. Per germline, CDR1 SGDLS and CDR2 YYNGEE. This chain's CDR3 is CASSGREAKNIQYF. The CDR3 region has the DNA TGTGCCAGCAGCGGCCGGGAGGCCAAAAACATTCAGTACTTC.

This clonotype showed up just a few times. This sequence joins TRBV27 and TRBJ2-3; D ambiguous. V dropped 0 bases and J dropped 2 bases, with 3 bases sitting between them. This CDR3 is built from 13 residues. Germline assignment: CDR1 MNHEY and CDR2 SMNVEV (reference sequence). CDR3 bases: TGTGCCAGCAGTTTATCGGTCACAGATACGCAGTATTTT. Amino acids: CASSLSVTDTQYF.

The gene calls are TRBV29-1 and TRBJ1-2, with D perhaps TRBD1 (5 bases). This CDR3 contains 15 residues. Germline V lookup: CDR1 SQVTM, CDR2 ANQGSEA. V was cut by 7 bases and J by 0 bases, with 18 bases left in between. The CDR3: CSAQGRTQANYGYTF. CDR3 bases: TGCAGCGCTCAGGGACGAACCCAAGCTAACTATGGCTACACCTTC.

This clonotype appeared many times. The chain has TRBV2 and TRBJ2-4; D is ambiguous. Germline lookup yields CDR1 SNHLY and CDR2 FYNNEI. CDR3 size: 14 residues. V was shortened by 3 bases and J by 0 bases, with 6 bases between the two germline ends. CDR3 protein: CASSDPLAKNIQYF. CDR3 nucleotides: TGTGCCAGCAGTGATCCACTAGCCAAAAACATTCAGTACTTC.

This chain links TRBV20-1 with TRBJ2-4; 7 nucleotides match TRBD1. Unmatched junction bases numbered 14, after V lost 6 bases and J lost 9 bases. The CDR3 is made up of 14 amino acids. CDR1 is DFQATT and CDR2 is SNEGSKA in the germline V gene (reference sequence). CDR3 in amino acids: CSAPGLAGGSIQYF. The CDR3, as DNA: TGCAGTGCCCCCGGGCTTGCAGGGGGTAGCATTCAGTACTTC.

The rearrangement joins TRBV4-3 to TRBJ2-7, with a possible D match to TRBD1 (7 bases). The CDR3 extends over 14 amino acids. Between the trimmed V and J ends, which lost 0 bases and 5 bases, there was a span of 11 bases. CDR1 is LGHNA and CDR2 is YSLEER in the germline V gene. The CDR3 reads CASSQEDREDEQYF. CDR3 nucleotide sequence: TGCGCCAGCAGCCAAGAAGACAGGGAGGACGAGCAGTACTTC.

The chain combines TRBV6-6 with TRBJ2-1; 13 nucleotides agree with TRBD2. This CDR3 spans 13 amino acids. Germline V gene data show CDR1 as MNHNY and CDR2 as SVGAGI (reference sequence). With 10 bases clipped from V and 9 bases from J, the junction kept 6 bases outside the gene matches. This CDR3 reads CATGLAGVTEQFF. As DNA, the CDR3 is TGTGCCACCGGACTAGCGGGGGTTACTGAGCAGTTCTTC.

The V gene is TRBV4-1, the J gene TRBJ2-4; 12 positions agree with TRBD2. The germline V gene has CDR1 MGHRA and CDR2 YSYEKL. The length of the CDR3 is 17 residues. V gave up 2 bases and J gave up 2 bases; unmatched junction bases: 4. The CDR3 region is CASSQPTSGGTKNIQYF. CDR3 DNA: TGCGCCAGCAGCCAACCTACTAGCGGGGGGACCAAAAACATTCAGTACTTC.

This clonotype has a handful of counts. The V call is TRBV12-5, the J call TRBJ2-7; 8 nucleotides align to TRBD1. V shed 5 bases, J shed 3 bases, and the junction held 3 bases outside the gene matches. CDR3 length: 13 amino acids. The germline gives CDR1 LGHNT, CDR2 FRNRAP. The CDR3 protein is CASGDRGGYEQYF. The CDR3 bases are TGTGCTAGTGGTGACAGGGGCGGCTACGAGCAGTACTTC. The full variable domain, with the rest looked up from reference TRBV12-5 and TRBJ2-7, is DARVTQTPRHKVTEMGQEVTMRCQPILGHNTVFWYRQTMMQGLELLAYFRNRAPLDDSGMPKDRFSAEMPDATLATLKIQPSEPRDSAVYFCASGDRGGYEQYFGPGTRLTVT.

The gene calls are TRBV7-9 and TRBJ2-1, with a weak D call TRBD2 (6 bases). In germline, CDR1 is SEHNR, CDR2 FQNEAQ (reference sequence). The CDR3 is 20 residues long. V lost 5 bases and J lost 4, with 30 bases in between. The CDR3 is CASSRTTTGGIPPTYNEQFF. The CDR3 DNA reads as TGTGCCAGCAGCCGAACTACCACTGGCGGGATACCACCCACTTACAATGAGCAGTTCTTC.

The J gene is TRBJ2-1, the V gene TRBV20-1; D perhaps matches TRBD1 (5 bases). The CDR3 extends over 13 amino acids. CDR1 and CDR2 from the germline V gene are DFQATT and SNEGSKA (reference sequence). With 2 bases removed from V and 4 bases from J, the gap between germline ends came to 9 bases. The CDR3 sequence is CSARNPGYNEQFF. CDR3 coding DNA: TGCAGTGCTAGAAATCCAGGGTACAATGAGCAGTTCTTC.

The J gene is TRBJ1-1, the V gene TRBV5-1; no definite D call. Germline CDR1 SGHRS, CDR2 YFSETQ. Trimming shortened V by 4 bases and J by 3 bases, and 16 bases separated the two germline ends. CDR3 length equals 15 residues. This chain's CDR3 is CASSPLLFVDTEAFF. The CDR3 coding sequence is TGCGCCAGCAGCCCCCTTCTGTTTGTGGACACTGAAGCTTTCTTT.

The chain is built from TRBV6-5 and TRBJ1-5, with 8 bases lining up with TRBD1. After removal of 2 bases from V and 2 bases from J, the junction contained 2 bases not matched to a gene. This CDR3 is 15 amino acids long. Germline CDR1 and CDR2: MNHEY and SVGAGI. The chain's CDR3 is CASSYGGQGNQPQHF. In nucleotides, the CDR3 is TGTGCCAGCAGTTACGGGGGACAGGGCAATCAGCCCCAGCATTTT.

The genes are TRBV5-1 and TRBJ1-1; D is uncertain. Trimming stripped 6 bases from V and 4 bases from J, with 16 bases between. The CDR3 loop spans 14 amino acids. Germline CDR1 reads SGHRS; CDR2 reads YFSETQ. CDR3 sequence (DNA): TGCGCCAGCACCCTGGACGGGAGGGTCACTGAAGCTTTCTTT. Protein: CASTLDGRVTEAFF.

This chain links TRBV27 with TRBJ1-2, with 7 bases lining up with TRBD1. Germline V CDR1 and CDR2: MNHEY, SMNVEV (reference sequence). The CDR3 contains 15 residues. V lost 2 bases to trimming and J lost 9 bases; unmatched junction nucleotides: 12. The DNA of the CDR3 is TGTGCCAGCAGTTTAACGACAGGGTCTTGGAGTCGCTACACCTTC. It specifies CASSLTTGSWSRYTF.

The genes are TRBV28 and TRBJ2-5, with 9 bases lining up with TRBD2. Germline CDR1 reads MDHEN; CDR2 reads SYDVKM. The CDR3 length is 14 residues. Germline trimming cut 5 bases from V and 2 bases from J; bases unmatched to any gene: 3. The CDR3 DNA is TGTGCCAGCAGTAGACTAGCGGAACAAGAGACCCAGTACTTC. Its protein is CASSRLAEQETQYF.

This clonotype was recorded a few times. The V and J genes are TRBV2 and TRBJ2-1; D not certain. This CDR3 contains 12 residues. CDR1 is SNHLY, CDR2 FYNNEI, per germline. The V end was cut by 4 bases, the J end by 6 bases, with 7 bases between. CDR3 sequence (DNA): TGTGCCAGCAGTGTTTCAATCAATGAGCAGTTCTTC. Amino acids: CASSVSINEQFF.

This clonotype has only a few counts. This rearrangement joins TRBV29-1 to TRBJ2-4, with D possibly TRBD2 on 6 matching bases. Germline CDR1 and CDR2: SQVTM and ANQGSEA. The CDR3 runs to 14 residues. The V end lost 2 bases, the J end lost 8 bases, and 16 bases lay between the germline ends. The CDR3 loop is CSVERTGEEYIQYF. The CDR3 DNA reads as TGCAGCGTTGAACGGACGGGGGAGGAGTACATTCAGTACTTC.

This sequence joins TRBV5-6 and TRBJ2-1; 9 bases fit TRBD2. CDR3 length: 15 residues. In germline, CDR1 is SGHDT, CDR2 YYEEEE. Unmatched junction bases numbered 10, after V lost 3 bases and J lost 9 bases. As DNA, the CDR3 is TGTGCCAGCAGCTGGCAGCGGGGGGTAGGTGGTGAGCAGTTCTTC. Translation: CASSWQRGVGGEQFF.

The chain employs TRBV12-5 and TRBJ2-4; 8 bases align to TRBD1. V shed 1 base and J 6 bases; nucleotides not matched to a gene: 2. Per the germline V gene, CDR1 is LGHNT and CDR2 is FRNRAP. The CDR3 has 14 amino acids. CDR3 nucleotides: TGTGCTAGTGGTTTGGGACAGGGGATAAACATTCAGTACTTC. Translated: CASGLGQGINIQYF. The whole variable domain, filled in from reference TRBV12-5 and TRBJ2-4, reads DARVTQTPRHKVTEMGQEVTMRCQPILGHNTVFWYRQTMMQGLELLAYFRNRAPLDDSGMPKDRFSAEMPDATLATLKIQPSEPRDSAVYFCASGLGQGINIQYFGAGTRLSVL.

This rearrangement joins TRBV6-5 to TRBJ2-1, with unresolved D. CDR3 length: 14 residues. Trimming shortened V by 6 bases and J by 1 base, and 10 bases separated the two germline ends. Germline V gene data show CDR1 as MNHEY and CDR2 as SVGAGI. The CDR3 loop reads CASRLGLSYNEQFF. Here the CDR3 DNA reads TGTGCCAGCAGATTAGGCCTTTCCTACAATGAGCAGTTCTTC.

This clonotype occurred a few times. The J gene is TRBJ2-7, the V gene TRBV27; D is perhaps TRBD1 or TRBD2 (6 bases each). TRBJ2-5 explains the end of the DNA better; the J call may be wrong. CDR1 is MNHEY and CDR2 is SMNVEV in the germline V gene (reference sequence). The CDR3 spans 15 residues. The CDR3 loop is CASSLVFRGRETQYF. CDR3 DNA: TGTGCCAGCAGTTTAGTGTTCCGGGGGCGAGAGACCCAGTACTTC.

This clonotype was detected only a few times. This chain links TRBV9 with TRBJ1-2, with a tentative D call TRBD1 (6 bases). The V end lost 0 bases, the J end lost 8 bases, and 14 bases lay between the germline ends. The CDR3 consists of 14 residues. Germline CDR1 is SGDLS and CDR2 is YYNGEE. CDR3 coding DNA: TGTGCCAGCAGCGTAGTCCAGGGGCTTGAGGGCTACACCTTC. This encodes CASSVVQGLEGYTF.

The table lists this clonotype with a few counts. This rearrangement joins TRBV4-1 to TRBJ1-2; D unclear. Germline assignment: CDR1 MGHRA and CDR2 YSYEKL. This CDR3 is 14 amino acids long. V was trimmed by 1 base and J by 3 bases, leaving 9 bases between them. The CDR3 DNA is TGCGCCAGCAGCCAAGGGAGGGAACACTATGGCTACACCTTC. As protein: CASSQGREHYGYTF.

This clonotype has only a few counts. The chain carries TRBV12-3 or TRBV12-4 and TRBJ2-3; 7 bases align to TRBD2. V was pared by 6 bases and J by 0 bases, with 9 bases of the junction left unmatched. CDR3 size: 16 residues. Here the CDR3 DNA reads TGTGCCAGCAGGACTCAGACTAGCCCTAGCACAGATACGCAGTATTTT. As protein: CASRTQTSPSTDTQYF.

The J gene is TRBJ2-1, the V gene TRBV10-3, with TRBD2 identical over 10 bases. There are 16 residues in the CDR3. The V gene end was trimmed by 0 bases and the J gene end by 6 bases; junction bases not matched to a gene: 5. In germline, CDR1 is ENHRY, CDR2 SYGVKD. Written as DNA, the CDR3 is TGTGCCATCAGTGAGTCGCCTAGCGGGAGTTCCAATGAGCAGTTCTTC. Protein: CAISESPSGSSNEQFF.

This chain links TRBV29-1 with TRBJ1-2, with a weak D call TRBD1 (6 bases). Germline assignment: CDR1 SQVTM and CDR2 ANQGSEA. V was pared by 3 bases and J by 4 bases, with 15 bases between. CDR3 length: 14 amino acids. This chain's CDR3 is CSVEVGGSSYGYTF. CDR3 DNA sequence: TGCAGCGTTGAGGTCGGGGGCAGTAGCTATGGCTACACCTTC. Filled out from reference TRBV29-1 and TRBJ1-2, the complete variable domain reads SAVISQKPSRDICQRGTSLTIQCQVDSQVTMMFWYRQQPGQSLTLIATANQGSEATYESGFVIDKFPISRPNLTFSTLTVSNMSPEDSSIYLCSVEVGGSSYGYTFGSGTRLTVV.

This clonotype was counted only a few times. This rearrangement joins TRBV7-2 to TRBJ2-3, with D hard to call. The CDR3 contains 13 residues. The germline V gene encodes CDR1 SGHTA and CDR2 FQGNSA. V was pared by 1 base and J by 6 bases, with 8 bases between. Written as DNA, the CDR3 is TGTGCCAGCAGCTTAGTTTATCGCGATACGCAGTATTTT. Residues: CASSLVYRDTQYF.

The chain links TRBV12-3 or TRBV12-4 to TRBJ1-2; D gene uncertain. Trimming removed 4 bases from V and 8 bases from J, with 11 bases in between. The CDR3 is 12 amino acids. The CDR3 coding sequence is TGTGCCAGCAGTTCATTAGAGTCAGGCTACACCTTC. As protein: CASSSLESGYTF.